This T cell receptor (beta chain) was profiled in a study of blood T cell repertoires in COVID-19 (dated by TCRdb to the early 2020s). About the full investigation: Collaborator samples came from the United States, Italy and Spain and covered acute and convalescent phases of COVID-19. Deeply sampled blood TCRbeta repertoires from subjects exposed to, actively infected with, or recovered from COVID-19 were included in the dataset. The repertoires were made available in a free public database intended to serve as a resource for research on the immune response to SARS-CoV-2. HLA class I and class II types, where available, came from metadata supplied by the sample provider rather than from assay-based typing. The samples were drawn from the first 160 participants of the ongoing ImmuneRACE study and from about 1,200 subjects provided by 6 global collaborators. The prospective study material was composed of cDNA or gDNA derived from T cells, B-cell-depleted T cells, or PBMCs. Nearly every sample came with metadata listing a de-identified subject ID, COVID-19 status, age in years and sex.

The junction carries 9 bases between V and J, which are trimmed by 6 bases and 9 bases respectively. Taken from the germline V gene, the CDR1 and CDR2 loops are SNHLY and FYNNEI. The cysteine opens and the phenylalanine closes a CDR3 of 11 amino acids. The entry retains the CDR3 DNA only, 33 bases that are in frame from base 1. The investigation overall reported the following: The amount of clinical and demographic metadata varied by source and participant and was provided uncurated.

Participants in the prospective study were aged about 18 to 95 years, lived in over 20 United States geographic areas, and enrolled through a virtual design. In the prospective study, cohorts were assigned on the basis of participant-reported clinical history obtained from a screening survey and a study questionnaire. Recovered participants in ImmuneRACE Cohort 3 were defined as having two consecutive negative NP/OP PCR tests, clearance from a healthcare professional, or resolution of symptoms. In the prospective study, mobile phlebotomists collected whole blood, serum and a nasopharyngeal or oropharyngeal swab from each participant. Additional blood draws and questionnaires over an approximately two-month period could optionally be provided by prospective study participants. Blood samples from the prospective study were shipped frozen or at room temperature prior to DNA extraction. TCRbeta CDR3 regions were amplified from genomic DNA using the immunoSEQ Assay, a bias-controlled multiplex PCR. In the authors' own workflow: The number of nucleated cells in each sample was estimated by amplification of reference gene primers within the assay. Sequence reads were collapsed and filtered to measure the absolute abundance of every unique TCRbeta CDR3 rearrangement. For each sample, productive Simpson clonality was calculated as the square root of Simpson's diversity index over productive rearrangements. The clones in this table, taken by TCRdb from immuneACCESS, are in-frame only. Not every clone is retained; where verified, under half of the shortfall comes from an unresolved V gene, and the cause of the rest is unknown. The DNA gave D and trimming, while V, J and clone size come from that table. The sample table shows more than 250,000 clones, and about 90% are seen once. The ten largest clonotypes hold approximately 5.3% of the sample.

In regard to this clone: The antigen this receptor binds is unknown. Base qualities are not recorded, but no much larger clone differs from it by a single base.

Input material: PBMCs or T cells enriched from blood (not recorded which). Recombination connected TRBV2 to TRBJ2-1; matching of 6 bases hints at TRBD2 as the D gene. The receptor's source is a woman in her 30s who had recovered from COVID-19. The CDR3 is CASRLAPEQFF. The nucleotide sequence reads TGTGCCAGCAGACTAGCACCTGAGCAGTTCTTC.